Listed below are T cell receptor beta chains from one sample, sequenced in a study of CD8+CD57+ T cells in acquired aplastic anemia. MiXCR, applied by TCRdb to the reads, yields one record per CDR3 protein. The sample gives 150,000 to 200,000 distinct CDR3 sequences, around 48% of which show up once; approximately 1% is in the top ten. Source material: sorted CD4+, CD8+, or CD8+CD57+ T cells (not recorded which) from PBMCs. The source is a human donor with aplastic anemia. Each CDR3 is given without its conserved first and last residue. Each record gives: J gene, CDR3 length, V gene, CDR3 protein.

j_gene: TRBJ2-5; len: 13; v_gene: TRBV2; CDR3aa: ASSDGRAYQETQY
j_gene: TRBJ2-5; len: 13; v_gene: TRBV15; CDR3aa: ATSRTGGAGETQY
j_gene: TRBJ2-2; len: 14; v_gene: TRBV11-2; CDR3aa: ASSVWTSGGAGELF
j_gene: TRBJ1-2; len: 12; v_gene: TRBV10-1; CDR3aa: ARTRQGARYGYT
j_gene: TRBJ1-3; len: 12; v_gene: TRBV6-1; CDR3aa: ASSRTGAGNTIY
j_gene: TRBJ2-1; len: 11; v_gene: TRBV29-1; CDR3aa: SVVPTTYNEQF
j_gene: TRBJ2-7; len: 13; v_gene: TRBV7-8; CDR3aa: ASSEEANRNYEQY
j_gene: TRBJ1-1; len: 13; v_gene: TRBV24-1; CDR3aa: ATSDSGRTNTEAF
j_gene: TRBJ1-1; len: 11; v_gene: TRBV20-1; CDR3aa: SASWGGDTEAF
j_gene: TRBJ1-2; len: 11; v_gene: TRBV12-3/TRBV12-4; CDR3aa: ASSQTPGGGYT
j_gene: TRBJ2-5; len: 11; v_gene: TRBV20-1; CDR3aa: SARVGIGETQY
j_gene: TRBJ2-7; len: 11; v_gene: TRBV7-8; CDR3aa: ASSNQYSYEQY
j_gene: TRBJ1-4; len: 15; v_gene: TRBV5-6; CDR3aa: ASRLGAGGQGYEKLF
j_gene: TRBJ1-1; len: 12; v_gene: TRBV5-1; CDR3aa: ASSLDSASPQAF
j_gene: TRBJ1-6; len: 16; v_gene: TRBV27; CDR3aa: ASSFAYRGISSNSPLH